The 21 T cell receptor beta chains below were found in one sample sequenced in a study of radiotherapy plus CTLA-4 blockade in lung cancer. The method was immunoSEQ multiplex PCR; TCRdb's version includes in-frame clones alone and lacks a portion of them. Of around 70,000 clones listed, 80% to 90% are singletons. The sequencing here drew on peripheral blood, taken from a patient treated with radiotherapy plus ipilimumab. The origin of the receptors is a human donor with non-small cell lung cancer that progressed on radiotherapy plus ipilimumab.

This chain links TRBV7-2 with TRBJ2-5; D perhaps matches TRBD2 (6 bases). Trimming left V 5 bases short and J 6 bases short, with 16 bases between. CDR3 size: 14 residues. CDR1 and CDR2 from the germline V gene are SGHTA and FQGNSA. The CDR3 spells CASSQMTRSQTQYF. The DNA for the CDR3 is TGTGCCAGCAGCCAAATGACTAGGTCCCAGACCCAGTACTTC.

The rearrangement joins TRBV6-6 to TRBJ1-5; D unresolved. Trimming cost V 2 bases and J 7 bases, with 6 bases left between them. CDR3 size: 12 residues. Germline CDR1 MNHNY, CDR2 SVGAGI (reference sequence). The CDR3 loop reads CASSYPGQPQHF. The CDR3 DNA reads as TGTGCCAGCAGTTACCCCGGACAGCCCCAGCATTTT.

The CDR3 loop reads CASRWGDPALHRSNYGYTF. Here the CDR3 DNA reads TGTGCCAGCAGATGGGGGGACCCGGCCCTGCACCGATCTAACTATGGCTACACCTTC. The chain carries TRBV5-6 and TRBJ1-2; tentatively, D is TRBD1 (5 bases). V shed 5 bases and J shed 0 bases, with 26 bases lying between them. The CDR3 has 19 amino acids. CDR1 is SGHDT, CDR2 YYEEEE, per germline. Full variable domain (outside the CDR3, taken from reference TRBV5-6 and TRBJ1-2): DAGVTQSPTHLIKTRGQQVTLRCSPKSGHDTVSWYQQALGQGPQFIFQYYEEEERQRGNFPDRFSGHQFPNYSSELNVNALLLGDSALYLCASRWGDPALHRSNYGYTFGSGTRLTVV.

This chain joins TRBV6-5 and TRBJ2-3; no reliable D call. V was cut by 2 bases and J by 6 bases, with 12 bases left in between. The CDR3 has 14 amino acids. The germline gives CDR1 MNHEY, CDR2 SVGAGI. CDR3: CASSYEQAQDTQYF. CDR3 in DNA: TGTGCCAGCAGTTACGAGCAGGCACAGGATACGCAGTATTTT.

The chain is built from TRBV5-1 and TRBJ1-2; TRBD1 might be the D (6 bases). This CDR3 region has 13 residues. V shed 2 bases and J shed 6 bases, with 11 bases lying between them. Per the germline V gene, CDR1 is SGHRS and CDR2 is YFSETQ. The CDR3: CASSLQGRDGYTF. The CDR3 DNA follows: TGCGCCAGCAGCTTACAGGGTAGAGATGGCTACACCTTC.

CDR3 amino acids: CASSDIAISSYNEQFF. CDR3 DNA sequence: TGTGCCAGCAGTGATATAGCGATCAGCTCCTACAATGAGCAGTTCTTC. V gene TRBV2 combines with J gene TRBJ2-1; a possible D gene is TRBD2 (5 bases). The CDR3 loop spans 16 amino acids. V lost 3 bases to trimming and J lost 0 bases, with 12 bases between them. The germline CDR1 and CDR2 sequences are SNHLY and FYNNEI. The whole variable domain, filled in from reference TRBV2 and TRBJ2-1, reads EPEVTQTPSHQVTQMGQEVILRCVPISNHLYFYWYRQILGQKVEFLVSFYNNEISEKSEIFDDQFSVERPDGSNFTLKIRSTKLEDSAMYFCASSDIAISSYNEQFFGPGTRLTVL.

As DNA, the CDR3 is TGCGCCAGCAGCCAAGATGAGGTTGGGCGGGAGTGGGAGACCCAGTACTTC. This translates into CASSQDEVGREWETQYF. The chain combines TRBV4-1 with TRBJ2-5; TRBD2 aligns across 7 bases. V lost 0 bases, J lost 5 bases, and 12 bases stayed unmatched. The CDR3 spans 17 residues. Germline V gives CDR1 MGHRA, CDR2 YSYEKL.

This rearrangement joins TRBV9 to TRBJ1-4; D is possibly TRBD1 (5 bases). The V gene lost 4 bases and the J gene lost 7 bases, with 20 bases spanning the gap. Per the germline V gene, CDR1 is SGDLS and CDR2 is YYNGEE. CDR3 length equals 16 residues. The CDR3: CASSTAAGMGGEKLFF. Written as DNA, the CDR3 is TGTGCCAGCAGCACTGCAGCAGGGATGGGGGGTGAAAAACTGTTTTTT.

The chain uses TRBV6-5 and TRBJ1-1; D not resolved. The CDR3 is made up of 11 amino acids. The V and J ends lost 5 bases and 7 bases respectively, with 8 bases between them. CDR1 and CDR2 from the germline V gene are MNHEY and SVGAGI. As DNA, the CDR3 is TGTGCCAGCAGTGGGAATGGTGAAGCTTTCTTT. Translating gives CASSGNGEAFF.

The chain joins TRBV5-6 to TRBJ1-4, with 9 bases that match TRBD1. CDR3 length equals 16 residues. Germline loops: CDR1 SGHDT, CDR2 YYEEEE. With 7 bases clipped from V and 4 bases from J, the junction kept 11 bases outside the gene matches. CDR3 sequence: CASVRYETGGNEKLFF. The CDR3 coding sequence is TGTGCCAGCGTCCGGTACGAGACAGGGGGTAATGAAAAACTGTTTTTT.

The rearrangement joins TRBV18 to TRBJ2-1, with TRBD2 matching 8 bases. J was trimmed by 3 bases and V by 3 bases; bases with no gene match: 4. From germline, CDR1 is KGHSH and CDR2 LQKENI. The CDR3 length is 15 residues. As DNA, the CDR3 is TGTGCCAGCTCACCCCGGGGACTAGACTACAATGAGCAGTTCTTC. Translation gives CASSPRGLDYNEQFF.

This chain uses TRBV18 with TRBJ1-1; a weak D match, TRBD1 (6 bases). There are 15 residues in the CDR3. Germline V lookup: CDR1 KGHSH, CDR2 LQKENI. The V end was cut by 5 bases, the J end by 4 bases, with 17 bases between. CDR3 DNA: TGTGCCAGCTCAACGGAACAGGGAATCATCACTGAAGCTTTCTTT. This translates into CASSTEQGIITEAFF.

This clone was counted a few times. Here the CDR3 reads CASSYFGDAGTYEQYF. CDR3 nucleotides: TGTGCCAGCAGTTACTTTGGGGATGCAGGTACCTACGAGCAGTACTTC. The chain couples TRBV6-5 to TRBJ2-7, with no clear D. The CDR3 totals 16 residues. The V end was cut by 1 base, the J end by 2 bases, with 15 bases between. Germline V gene sequence: CDR1 MNHEY, CDR2 SVGAGI.

The V and J genes are TRBV6-5 and TRBJ2-1, with 14 bases lining up with TRBD2. The trim removed 6 bases at V and 7 bases at J, leaving 5 bases unmatched. The CDR3 covers 15 residues. Germline CDR1 reads MNHEY; CDR2 reads SVGAGI. The CDR3 is CASSIGTSGSNEQFF. DNA of the CDR3: TGTGCCAGCAGCATCGGGACTAGCGGGAGTAATGAGCAGTTCTTC.

The chain links TRBV21-1 to TRBJ2-7; TRBD2 was called by the table and not checked on the DNA. TRBV21-1 has pseudogene status. This CDR3 spans 12 amino acids. For the CDR3, the DNA is TGTGCCAGAGCGGCAGGATTAGGCGAGCAGTACGTC. It is translated as CARAAGLGEQYV.

The chain joins TRBV6-5 to TRBJ2-7; 9 bases line up with TRBD1. The CDR3 totals 15 residues. Germline trimming cut 4 bases from V and 3 bases from J; bases unmatched to any gene: 7. Germline V CDR1 and CDR2: MNHEY, SVGAGI. CDR3 coding DNA: TGTGCCAGCAGTTCCGGTCCGACAGGGGGCTACGAGCAGTACGTC. Translation: CASSSGPTGGYEQYV.

The chain couples TRBV7-8 to TRBJ2-5; a possible D gene is TRBD1 (6 bases). CDR3 size: 14 residues. Germline V gene lookup returns CDR1 SGHVS and CDR2 FQNEAQ. V was trimmed by 4 bases and J by 4 bases, leaving 13 bases between them. Here the CDR3 DNA reads TGTGCCAGCAGCTCCTCGGACAGACGAGAGACCCAGTACTTC. Amino acid sequence: CASSSSDRRETQYF.

This clone was seen a few times. The rearrangement uses TRBV4-1 and TRBJ2-7; 9 bases are shared with TRBD2. Trimming cost V 3 bases and J 2 bases; bases outside gene matches: 5. CDR1 is MGHRA, CDR2 YSYEKL, per germline. The CDR3 spans 15 residues. Here the CDR3 DNA reads TGCGCCAGCAGCCAGACGACTAGCGGAACCTACGAGCAGTACTTC. Protein sequence: CASSQTTSGTYEQYF.

J is TRBJ2-1 and V is TRBV19; tentative D call: TRBD2 (6 bases). V lost 3 bases and J 7 bases, leaving 16 bases between the germline ends. This CDR3 region has 15 residues. In germline, CDR1 is LNHDA, CDR2 SQIVND (reference sequence). CDR3: CASSIGRDSGNEQFF. CDR3 coding DNA: TGTGCCAGTAGTATTGGCCGGGACTCTGGGAATGAGCAGTTCTTC.

V usage is TRBV6-5 and J usage is TRBJ2-7, with TRBD1 matching over 10 bases. CDR3 length equals 15 residues. Trimming at V came to 0 bases and at J to 3 bases, leaving 2 bases not matched to a gene. Germline V gene data show CDR1 as MNHEY and CDR2 as SVGAGI. The CDR3 spells CASSYSGTGDYEQYF. Here the CDR3 DNA reads TGTGCCAGCAGTTACTCGGGGACAGGGGACTACGAGCAGTACTTC.

The gene calls are TRBV2 and TRBJ2-7, with 11 bases aligning to TRBD2. The germline gives CDR1 SNHLY, CDR2 FYNNEI. This CDR3 is 19 amino acids long. Germline trimming cut 5 bases from V and 1 base from J; bases unmatched to any gene: 16. Here the CDR3 reads CASSQNPGLAARGSYEQYF. Here the CDR3 DNA reads TGTGCCAGCAGTCAGAACCCGGGACTAGCGGCCCGAGGGTCCTACGAGCAGTACTTC.